This T cell receptor (beta chain) was documented in a study of post-analysis software for immune sequencing data. Across the study: There were relapsing-remitting, secondary progressive and progressive-relapsing multiple sclerosis among the disease courses included.

The sample holds one count of this clonotype. Its specificity is unknown. Germline V lookup: CDR1 LGHNA, CDR2 YNFKEQ. With 4 bases clipped from V and 4 bases from J, the junction kept 3 bases outside the gene matches. The CDR3 runs 14 residues. Study-wide results and caveats: Compared with controls, patients had more of about 5 TRBV segments, including TRBV5-6, TRBV5-1 and TRBV20-1. The authors found that F measure strongly co-clustered same-batch samples. Versus controls, multiple sclerosis patients showed significantly lower diversity (normalized Chao1).

Incorporated into the TCR beta cDNA libraries were unique molecular identifiers, which served to reduce PCR and sequencing biases. Approximately 500,000 cDNA molecules were recovered from an input of 1 to 10 million T cells. TCRdb fed the PCR reads into MiXCR, producing one record per CDR3 protein. Of just over 250,000 distinct CDR3 sequences in the sample, approximately 34% were seen once. This receptor was taken from a girl under 18 with multiple sclerosis. The chain employs TRBV4-2 and TRBJ1-4, with TRBD1 identical over 7 bases. Sequencing was carried out using blood. This CDR3 reads CASSRQGDNEKLFF. The DNA of the CDR3 is TGTGCCAGCAGCCGTCAGGGGGATAATGAAAAACTGTTTTTT.